These T cell receptor beta chains were read from a single sample in a study of control samples from healthy donors and cancer patients. TCRdb's copy holds only in-frame clones and misses some; the assay was immunoSEQ multiplex PCR. The table shows some 150,000 clones, with 80% to 95% occurring only once. Sequenced material: blood. These receptors all stem from a man aged 30-40 years in good health. CDR3s include the opening cysteine and the closing phenylalanine or tryptophan. Fields, in order: CDR3 DNA, CDR3 protein, D gene, V gene, J gene, clone size. The D gene is left open where the match is weak. The size field is filled for only some rows; it gives once, few, many or a size class.

TGTGCCAGCAGCTTAGCACAGTCCTATGGCTACACCTTC	CASSLAQSYGYTF	-	TRBV11-1	TRBJ1-2	-
TGTGCCTGGACCCTGACCCCTAACTATGGCTACACCTTC	CAWTLTPNYGYTF	-	TRBV30	TRBJ1-2	-
TGTGCCAGCAGCTTACAATTCCCCACTACTAGCGGGTTGTACAATGAGCAGTTCTTC	CASSLQFPTTSGLYNEQFF	TRBD2	TRBV7-8	TRBJ2-1	-
TGTGCCAGCCGGCCGAGGAGCGGGGAGCTGTTTTTT	CASRPRSGELFF	-	TRBV27	TRBJ2-2	-
TGTGCCAGCAGCATACAGGGTAACTATGGCTACACCTTC	CASSIQGNYGYTF	-	TRBV11-2	TRBJ1-2	-
TGTGCCAGCAGTTACCTCGGGACAGGGGCCTACGAGCAGTACTTC	CASSYLGTGAYEQYF	TRBD1	TRBV6-5	TRBJ2-7	-
TGTGCCAGCAGTGAAAAGGTGACAGGACCCCTCTACGAGCAGTACTTC	CASSEKVTGPLYEQYF	-	TRBV6-1	TRBJ2-7	once
TGTGCCAGCAGTAGCCGGACAGGGCACTACGAGCAGTACTTC	CASSSRTGHYEQYF	TRBD1	TRBV27	TRBJ2-7	-
TGTGCCAGCAGCCTCCCGGGACAGGGGACTGGAAACACCATATATTTT	CASSLPGQGTGNTIYF	TRBD1	TRBV7-9	TRBJ1-3	-
TGCGCCAGCAGCAGAACAGGGGAGAACACTGAAGCTTTCTTT	CASSRTGENTEAFF	TRBD1	TRBV4-1	TRBJ1-1	-
TGTGCCAGCAGTCCCGGGACCCACACAGATACGCAGTATTTT	CASSPGTHTDTQYF	-	TRBV7-9	TRBJ2-3	-
TGTGCCAGCAGCCAAGCCGGAAACACCATATATTTT	CASSQAGNTIYF	-	TRBV14	TRBJ1-3	-
TGTGCCAGCAGCATAAATGCAGGGGTCAGCTCCTACGAGCAGTACTTC	CASSINAGVSSYEQYF	-	TRBV27	TRBJ2-7	once
TGTGCCAGTAGTATTTCGGAGAACACTGAAGCTTTCTTT	CASSISENTEAFF	-	TRBV19	TRBJ1-1	-
TGTGCCAGCAGCATCACAGATACGCAGTATTTT	CASSITDTQYF	-	TRBV7-3	TRBJ2-3	-
TGTGCCTGGAGTGTTGGGACAGGGGCCTACGAGCAGTACTTC	CAWSVGTGAYEQYF	TRBD1	TRBV30	TRBJ2-7	once
TGTGCCAGCAGTTTGACAGGGATCGAGAACACTGAAGCTTTCTTT	CASSLTGIENTEAFF	TRBD1	TRBV5-5	TRBJ1-1	-
TGTGCCAGTAGTCCGGGACTAGCTGGAGAGACCCAGTACTTC	CASSPGLAGETQYF	TRBD2	TRBV19	TRBJ2-5	few
TGTGCCACCAGTGAGCCAGGGTCTAAAAACATTCAGTACTTC	CATSEPGSKNIQYF	-	TRBV24-1	TRBJ2-4	once
TGTGCCAGCAGCCAAGGGCTAGCTAGCACAGATACGCAGTATTTT	CASSQGLASTDTQYF	-	TRBV3-1/TRBV3-2	TRBJ2-3	-
TGTGCCAGCACTACCGGGGGGCTCTACAATGAGCAGTTCTTC	CASTTGGLYNEQFF	-	TRBV27	TRBJ2-1	-
TGCGCCAGCAGCCCCGATGCGGGGGGGCGGGCAGATACGCAGTATTTT	CASSPDAGGRADTQYF	TRBD2	TRBV5-1	TRBJ2-3	-